These 9 T cell receptor beta chains share one sample of origin, sequenced in a study of T cells in Graves' hyperthyroidism and ophthalmopathy. RNA transcripts were the template for amplifying TCR beta CDR3 regions. The study used the HTBI primer set for a first-round RT-PCR of the TCR CDR3. TCRdb used MiXCR to reprocess the multiplex PCR reads, holding one entry per CDR3 protein. The data contain 800,000 or so distinct CDR3 sequences, around 39% of them singletons. Sequencing input: blood. Source of these receptors: a man in his late teens or twenties with Graves' hyperthyroidism.

This clonotype was counted a single time. The chain couples TRBV7-9 to TRBJ1-6; possibly TRBD1 for D (5 bases). V lost 1 base and J lost 10, with 17 bases in between. This CDR3 has 16 residues. Germline V gives CDR1 SEHNR, CDR2 FQNEAQ (reference sequence). The CDR3 here is CASSLGSGGTGSPLHF. The CDR3 coding sequence is TGTGCCAGCAGCTTAGGTTCGGGGGGAACAGGATCACCCCTCCACTTT. The whole variable domain, filled in from reference TRBV7-9 and TRBJ1-6, reads DTGVSQNPRHKITKRGQNVTFRCDPISEHNRLYWYRQTLGQGPEFLTYFQNEAQLEKSRLLSDRFSAERPKGSFSTLEIQRTEQGDSAMYLCASSLGSGGTGSPLHFGNGTRLTVT.

CDR3 amino acids: CASSQLWMGTEAFF. CDR3 nucleotides: TGCGCCAGCAGCCAGCTGTGGATGGGCACTGAAGCTTTCTTT. The rearrangement joins TRBV4-1 to TRBJ1-1; no firm D call. In germline, CDR1 is MGHRA, CDR2 YSYEKL. This CDR3 has 14 residues. V was clipped by 3 bases and J by 4 bases, with 12 bases between them.

This clonotype was counted many times. One junction end does not reproduce the germline sequence, and a read error may be involved. The chain carries TRBV7-6 and TRBJ1-2; weak D call: TRBD1 (5 bases). Germline CDR1 SGHVS, CDR2 FNYEAQ. This CDR3 has 11 residues. The CDR3: CASSSDSLPVF. CDR3 in DNA: TGTGCCAGCAGCTCCGACAGCCTCCCGGTGTTC.

This clonotype was counted between two and nine times. The V call is TRBV5-4, the J call TRBJ2-7; D unresolved. Germline V gene sequence: CDR1 SGHNT, CDR2 YYREEE (reference sequence). Trimming stripped 2 bases from V and 5 bases from J, with 8 bases between. The CDR3 runs 12 residues. The DNA of the CDR3 is TGTGCCAGCAGCTTTGATTTACACGAGCAGTACTTC. This translates into CASSFDLHEQYF.

The chain employs TRBV6-5 and TRBJ1-1; weak D call: TRBD1 (5 bases). The CDR3 totals 15 residues. Germline V lookup: CDR1 MNHEY, CDR2 SVGAGI. V was clipped by 2 bases and J by 4 bases, with 14 bases between them. CDR3 residues: CASSYAGAGTTEAFF. CDR3 sequence (DNA): TGTGCCAGCAGTTACGCTGGGGCAGGCACCACTGAAGCTTTCTTT.

The chain uses TRBV6-4 and TRBJ1-6; the D is unclear. V gave up 2 bases and J gave up 13 bases, with 15 bases separating them. CDR1 is MRHNA, CDR2 SNTAGT, per germline. The CDR3 spans 14 residues. The CDR3 sequence: CASSDGEGSGPLHF. Written as DNA, the CDR3 is TGTGCCAGCAGTGACGGGGAGGGCTCGGGGCCCCTCCACTTT.

In this sample, this clonotype turned up many times. The chain uses TRBV7-9 and TRBJ2-5; D not resolved. The CDR3 is 14 residues long. Between the trimmed V and J ends, which lost 3 bases and 1 base, there was a span of 9 bases. Per the germline V gene, CDR1 is SEHNR and CDR2 is FQNEAQ (reference sequence). CDR3 DNA sequence: TGTGCCAGCAGCTTCTCACAGACCCAAGAGACCCAGTACTTC. This encodes CASSFSQTQETQYF.

Of note for this clonotype: Being one base from a much bigger clone, this may be a read error. V and J are TRBV19 and TRBJ1-2; D call uncertain. Between the trimmed V and J ends, which lost 5 bases and 10 bases, there was a span of 14 bases. This CDR3 is built from 12 residues. Germline V gene sequence: CDR1 LNHDA, CDR2 SQIVND (reference sequence). CDR3 in DNA: TGTGCCAGTAGTGTCTCGGACGGGGTCTACACCTTC. Translation: CASSVSDGVYTF.

The chain couples TRBV7-4 to TRBJ1-1; D may be TRBD1 (5 bases). With 1 base removed from V and 4 bases from J, the gap between germline ends came to 16 bases. The CDR3 totals 16 residues. CDR1 is SGHVT and CDR2 is SQSDAQ in the germline V gene. The CDR3 loop is CASSLVSRAGSTEAFF. The CDR3 DNA reads as TGTGCCAGCAGCTTAGTGTCCAGGGCCGGGAGCACTGAAGCTTTCTTT.